Detailed here is one TCR beta chain. Clones were read by immunoSEQ multiplex PCR, and TCRdb kept only the in-frame ones, dropping some. The repertoire holds roughly 150,000 clones, with roughly 80% as singletons. Germline assignment: CDR1 SEHNR and CDR2 FQNEAQ (reference sequence). V shed 4 bases and J 7 bases; nucleotides not matched to a gene: 4. There are 14 residues in the CDR3. This entry is derived from a study of blood T cell repertoires in COVID-19. Material: peripheral blood. This chain links TRBV7-9 with TRBJ1-4, with 9 positions matching TRBD1. The clonotype originates from a man aged 65-85 years with acute or convalescent COVID-19. The CDR3 nucleotides are TGTGCCAGCAGCTCGACAGGGGGTTTTGAAAAACTGTTTTTT. Translating gives CASSSTGGFEKLFF.